The 3 T cell receptor beta chains given below trace back to one sample, sequenced in a study of multiple sclerosis patients with progressive multifocal leukoencephalopathy. Profiling relied on immunoSEQ multiplex PCR, and the TCRdb table lists in-frame clones only, not all of them. The sample lists tens of thousands of clones, roughly 90% occurring once. The time point was: roughly 13 months of natalizumab therapy. Source: PBMCs, taken from a patient treated with natalizumab. Receptor source: a human donor with multiple sclerosis.

The chain carries TRBV5-1 and TRBJ2-5, with D tentatively TRBD2 (5 bases). The germline V gene has CDR1 SGHRS and CDR2 YFSETQ. Trimming shortened V by 0 bases and J by 5 bases, and 11 bases separated the two germline ends. The CDR3 runs to 14 residues. CDR3 protein: CASSLARGWETQYF. CDR3 in DNA: TGCGCCAGCAGCTTGGCCCGGGGTTGGGAGACCCAGTACTTC.

The V gene is TRBV7-2, the J gene TRBJ2-1, with 10 bases that match TRBD2. The CDR3 length is 19 residues. Germline V gene sequence: CDR1 SGHTA, CDR2 FQGNSA. V dropped 0 bases and J dropped 0; count of bases not matched to a gene: 8. In nucleotides, the CDR3 is TGTGCCAGCAGCTTAGCTGGGGCTAGCGGGGGTAGCTCCTACAATGAGCAGTTCTTC. It codes for CASSLAGASGGSSYNEQFF.

The chain joins TRBV6-6 to TRBJ1-6; the match to TRBD1 covers 11 bases. J lost 8 bases, V lost 6 bases, and 3 bases had no gene match. Germline assignment: CDR1 MNHNY and CDR2 SVGAGI (reference sequence). The CDR3 covers 14 residues. The CDR3 DNA follows: TGTGCCAGCAGCGCGGGACAGGGGGATTCACCCCTCCACTTT. Protein sequence: CASSAGQGDSPLHF.